A selection of T cell receptor beta chains follows, all from one sample in a study of blood T cells in healthy people across ages. In TCRdb, the 5' RACE reads were re-called with MiXCR into one record per CDR3 protein. This table holds roughly 1.4 million distinct CDR3 sequences, approximately 60% found once. Sample: blood. The receptors stem from a man aged 18-30 years in good health. CDR3s include the opening cysteine and the closing phenylalanine or tryptophan. Some rows mark clone size as missing; the rest say once, few, many or name a class of expanded clone.

V	size	J	CDR3
TRBV5-1	.	TRBJ2-3	CASSFVPESTDTQYF
TRBV3-1	.	.	CASSQVWTQYF
TRBV6-5	.	TRBJ2-6	CASSYRTGSGANVLTF
TRBV6-1	.	.	CASSDPRQGGGAYEQYF
TRBV7-9	few	TRBJ2-7	CASSLGRASGIYEQYF
TRBV29-1	few	TRBJ2-5	CSVVPPEAQETQYF
TRBV29-1	.	TRBJ2-1	CSVVGFGGSYNEQFF
TRBV4-2	few	TRBJ2-7	CASSSHPGQALNEQYF
TRBV6-1	.	TRBJ2-3	CASSHLTEGRGTDTQYF
TRBV20-1	.	TRBJ2-3	CSAPRQGQPTDTQYF
TRBV4-1	.	.	CASSQETPGYEQYF
TRBV27	.	.	CASSPQRPIGETQYF
TRBV11-2	.	TRBJ2-1	CASSFLTLSGNEQFF
TRBV7-9	once	TRBJ1-3	CASSLTHDISSGNTIYF
TRBV4-3	few	TRBJ2-1	CASSLRWAYNEQFF
TRBV27	.	TRBJ2-7	CASSLGTFLSYEQYF